This T cell receptor (beta chain) was profiled in a study of CD8+ T cells in alopecia areata. Across the whole study: In an open-label trial, patients got 5 to 10 mg tofacitinib twice daily. Overall study findings and caveats: Amid tofacitinib therapy, many expanded lesional clones stayed present in scalp and blood. Resident alphabeta T-cell populations of normal skin are likewise subject to sequencing in scalp samples.

The CDR3 length is 12 residues. Germline values: CDR1 SQVTM, CDR2 ANQGSEA. Trimming left V 7 bases short and J 6 bases short, with 13 bases between. Worth noting for this clone: The target antigen is unknown.

RNA, once extracted, was reverse transcribed into cDNA for use as the sequencing template. This table comes from immunoSEQ multiplex PCR, and its TCRdb copy is limited to in-frame clones, with some not included. The table lists 150,000 to 250,000 clones, 55% to 70% of them singletons. Treatment noted: oral pan-JAK inhibitor, 5-10 mg twice daily. Alopecia areata patients gave lesional scalp punch biopsies and peripheral blood samples. The sequence was obtained from a human donor with alopecia areata. The source was CD4+ T cells sorted from blood, collected at week 4, from a patient treated with tofacitinib. V and J are TRBV29-1 and TRBJ2-1; D might be TRBD1 (6 bases). CDR3 protein: CSARDTFNEQFF. CDR3 coding DNA: TGCAGCGCCCGGGACACTTTCAATGAGCAGTTCTTC.